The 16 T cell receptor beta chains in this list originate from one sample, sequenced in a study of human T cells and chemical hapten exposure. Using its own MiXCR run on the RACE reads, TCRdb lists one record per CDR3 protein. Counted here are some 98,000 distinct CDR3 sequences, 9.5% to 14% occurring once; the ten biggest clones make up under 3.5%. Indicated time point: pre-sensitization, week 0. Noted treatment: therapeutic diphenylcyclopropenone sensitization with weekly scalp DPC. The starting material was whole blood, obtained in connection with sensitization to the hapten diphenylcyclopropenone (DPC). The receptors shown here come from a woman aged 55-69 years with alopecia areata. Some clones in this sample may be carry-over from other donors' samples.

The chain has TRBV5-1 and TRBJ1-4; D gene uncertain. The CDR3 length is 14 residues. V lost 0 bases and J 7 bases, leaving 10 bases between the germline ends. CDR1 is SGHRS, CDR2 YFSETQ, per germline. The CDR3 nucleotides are TGCGCCAGCAGCTTGGTCTACCCGGGTGAAAAACTGTTTTTT. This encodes CASSLVYPGEKLFF.

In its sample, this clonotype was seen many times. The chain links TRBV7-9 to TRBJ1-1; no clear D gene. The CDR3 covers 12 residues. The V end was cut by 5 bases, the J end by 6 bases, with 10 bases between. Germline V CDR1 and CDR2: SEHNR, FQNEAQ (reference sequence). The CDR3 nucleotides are TGTGCCAGCAGCCGCGGTGAGGCTGAAGCTTTCTTT. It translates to CASSRGEAEAFF.

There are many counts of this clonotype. This chain's CDR3 is CASSEQLGNTEAFF. Written as DNA, the CDR3 is TGTGCCAGCAGTGAACAACTCGGGAACACTGAAGCTTTCTTT. This chain connects TRBV6-1 to TRBJ1-1; D unresolved. The germline V gene has CDR1 MNHNS and CDR2 SASEGT. V lost 2 bases, J lost 1 base, and 8 bases lay in between. CDR3 size: 14 residues.

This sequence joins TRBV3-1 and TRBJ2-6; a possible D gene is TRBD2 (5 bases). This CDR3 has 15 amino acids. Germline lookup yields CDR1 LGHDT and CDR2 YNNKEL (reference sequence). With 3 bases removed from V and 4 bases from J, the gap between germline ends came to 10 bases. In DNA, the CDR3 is TGTGCCAGCAGCCATCACCGCGGGGGGGCCAACGTCCTGACTTTC. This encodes CASSHHRGGANVLTF.

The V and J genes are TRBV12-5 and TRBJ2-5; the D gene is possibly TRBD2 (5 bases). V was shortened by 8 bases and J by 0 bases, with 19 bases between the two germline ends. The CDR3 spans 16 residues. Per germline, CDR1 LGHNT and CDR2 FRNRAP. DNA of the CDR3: TGTGCTAGTTCCCTGGCCGGACTCGTGCACCAAGAGACCCAGTACTTC. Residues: CASSLAGLVHQETQYF.

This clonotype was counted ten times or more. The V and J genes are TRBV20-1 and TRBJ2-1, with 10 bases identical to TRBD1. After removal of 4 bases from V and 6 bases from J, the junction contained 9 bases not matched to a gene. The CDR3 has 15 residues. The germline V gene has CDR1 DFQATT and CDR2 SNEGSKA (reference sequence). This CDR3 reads CSATSGQGIGNEQFF. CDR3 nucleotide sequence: TGCAGTGCTACCTCGGGACAGGGGATTGGCAATGAGCAGTTCTTC.

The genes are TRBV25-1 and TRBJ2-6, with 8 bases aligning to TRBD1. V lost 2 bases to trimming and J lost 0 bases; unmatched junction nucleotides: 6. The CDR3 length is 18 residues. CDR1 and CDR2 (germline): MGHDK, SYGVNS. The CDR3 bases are TGTGCCAGCAGTGAAACGGGACAGGCTTACTCTGGGGCCAACGTCCTGACTTTC. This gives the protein CASSETGQAYSGANVLTF. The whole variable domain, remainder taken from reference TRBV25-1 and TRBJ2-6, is EADIYQTPRYLVIGTGKKITLECSQTMGHDKMYWYQQDPGMELHLIHYSYGVNSTEKGDLSSESTVSRIRTEHFPLTLESARPSHTSQYLCASSETGQAYSGANVLTFGAGSRLTVL.

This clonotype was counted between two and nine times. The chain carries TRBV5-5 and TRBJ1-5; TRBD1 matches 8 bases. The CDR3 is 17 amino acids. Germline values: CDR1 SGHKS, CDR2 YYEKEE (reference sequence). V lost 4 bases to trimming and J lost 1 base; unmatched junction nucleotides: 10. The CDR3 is CASSIGQGKRSNQPQHF. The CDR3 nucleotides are TGTGCCAGCAGCATCGGACAGGGTAAGAGGAGCAATCAGCCCCAGCATTTT.

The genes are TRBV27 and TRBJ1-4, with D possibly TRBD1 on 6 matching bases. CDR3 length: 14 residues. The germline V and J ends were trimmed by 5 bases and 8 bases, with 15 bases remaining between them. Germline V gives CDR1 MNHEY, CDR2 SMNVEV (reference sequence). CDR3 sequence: CASSPMGAREKLFF. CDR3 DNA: TGTGCCAGCAGTCCGATGGGGGCGCGAGAAAAACTGTTTTTT.

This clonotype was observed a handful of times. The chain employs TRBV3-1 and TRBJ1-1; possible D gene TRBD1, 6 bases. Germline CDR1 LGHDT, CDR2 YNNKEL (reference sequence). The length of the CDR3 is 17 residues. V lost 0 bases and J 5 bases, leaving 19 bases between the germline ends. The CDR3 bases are TGTGCCAGCAGCCAAGATGAGGGGGGCCCGGTAAGAACTGAAGCTTTCTTT. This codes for CASSQDEGGPVRTEAFF.

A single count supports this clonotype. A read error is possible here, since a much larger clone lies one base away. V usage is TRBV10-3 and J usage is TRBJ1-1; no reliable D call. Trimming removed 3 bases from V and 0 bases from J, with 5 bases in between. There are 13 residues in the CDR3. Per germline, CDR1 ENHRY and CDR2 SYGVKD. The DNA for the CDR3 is TGTGCCATCAGTGAAGGACTGAACACTGAAGCTTTCTTT. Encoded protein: CAISEGLNTEAFF.

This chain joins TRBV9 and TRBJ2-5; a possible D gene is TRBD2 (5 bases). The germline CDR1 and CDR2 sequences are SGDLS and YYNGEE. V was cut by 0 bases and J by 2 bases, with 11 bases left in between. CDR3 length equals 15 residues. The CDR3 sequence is CASSVDRQRQETQYF. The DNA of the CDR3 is TGTGCCAGCAGCGTAGATCGCCAGCGGCAAGAGACCCAGTACTTC.

CDR3 protein: CAGTTGYNSPLHF. Written as DNA, the CDR3 is TGTGCCGGCACCACGGGGTATAATTCACCCCTCCACTTT. J is TRBJ1-6 and V is TRBV12-3 or TRBV12-4; D gene uncertain. CDR3 size: 13 residues. Trimming removed 11 bases from V and 4 bases from J, with 12 bases in between.

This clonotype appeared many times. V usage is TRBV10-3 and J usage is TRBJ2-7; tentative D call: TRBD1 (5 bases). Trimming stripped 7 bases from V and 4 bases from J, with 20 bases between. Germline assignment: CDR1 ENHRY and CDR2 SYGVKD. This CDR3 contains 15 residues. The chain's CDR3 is CAITSPGALSYEQYF. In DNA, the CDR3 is TGTGCCATCACTTCCCCTGGGGCACTTTCGTACGAGCAGTACTTC.

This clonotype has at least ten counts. The CDR3 coding sequence is TGTGCCAGCAGTCCGGGGGACAGGAAAAACTATGGCTACACCTTC. Its protein product is CASSPGDRKNYGYTF. V gene TRBV12-3 or TRBV12-4 combines with J gene TRBJ1-2; 8 bases align to TRBD1. V lost 5 bases to trimming and J lost 2 bases; unmatched junction nucleotides: 7. CDR3 length: 15 amino acids.

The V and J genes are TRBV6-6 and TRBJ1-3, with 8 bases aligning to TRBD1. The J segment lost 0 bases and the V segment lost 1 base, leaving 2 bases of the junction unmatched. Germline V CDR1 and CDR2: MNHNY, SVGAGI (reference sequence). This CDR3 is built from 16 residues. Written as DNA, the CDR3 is TGTGCCAGCAGTTACTGGGGACAGGTCTCTGGAAACACCATATATTTT. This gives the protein CASSYWGQVSGNTIYF.